The clone carrying this T cell receptor (beta chain) was counted a few times. Antigen specificity is unknown. This entry belongs to a study of blood T cells in healthy people across ages. At least 6 micrograms of total RNA were extracted per sample. Primed by a sample-barcoded 5' primer and a J-beta primer mix, a second PCR proceeded for roughly 6 to 12 cycles. Each CDR3 protein gets one entry after TCRdb re-called the 5' RACE reads with MiXCR. The sample carries 790,000 or so distinct CDR3 sequences, approximately 60% recorded once. Study results and caveats: Among T cells, TCR beta diversity per million cells dropped roughly linearly as age rose. A strong correlation between TCR beta diversity and naive T cell percentage was seen.

The CDR3 covers 12 residues. Germline loops: CDR1 SQVTM, CDR2 ANQGSEA. V trimming: 6 bases; J trimming: 4 bases; junction bases outside the gene matches: 3. The chain couples TRBV29-1 to TRBJ2-7, with 10 bases matching TRBD2. This TCR was recovered from a man aged 35-49 years in good health. Sequencing was carried out using blood. CDR3 bases: TGCAGCGTGAGGACTAGCGGTTACGAGCAGTACTTC. Translation gives CSVRTSGYEQYF.